Reported below is one T cell receptor beta chain. No antigen is known for it. No much larger clone is present one base from it, and per-base qualities are unavailable. TCRbeta CDR3 regions were amplified from genomic DNA using the immunoSEQ Assay, a bias-controlled multiplex PCR. Under the source paper's analysis protocol: The number of nucleated cells in each sample was estimated by amplification of reference gene primers within the assay. To quantify the absolute abundance of each unique TCRbeta CDR3 rearrangement, sequence reads were collapsed and filtered. For each sample, productive Simpson clonality was calculated by taking the square root of Simpson's diversity index across productive rearrangements. The clones in this table, taken by TCRdb from immuneACCESS, are in-frame only. Not every clone is retained; where verified, under half of the shortfall comes from an unresolved V gene, and the cause of the rest is unknown. V, J and clone size are taken as reported in that table, and D and trimming were inferred from the DNA itself. In this sample the table shows a few hundred thousand clones, more than 75% of which occur a single time. Around 4.7% of the sample rests with the top ten.

Relative to germline, V is missing 3 bases and J is missing 0 bases, with 5 bases of the junction outside any gene match. The CDR3 numbers 16 residues from cysteine through phenylalanine. The read is trimmed to its CDR3 DNA, 48 bases read in frame from base 1. CDR1 and CDR2, per the germline V gene, are SQVTM and ANQGSEA. Participants in the prospective study were aged roughly 18 to 89 years, lived in 20 to 25 United States geographic areas, and enrolled through a virtual design. Cohort assignment in the prospective study relied on participant-reported clinical history from a screening survey and a study questionnaire. In the prospective study, mobile phlebotomists collected whole blood, serum and a nasopharyngeal or oropharyngeal swab from each participant. Over a roughly two-month period, participants in the prospective study had the option of providing additional blood draws and questionnaires. Prospective study blood samples were shipped either frozen or at room temperature before DNA extraction.

This sample was taken from a study of blood T cell repertoires in COVID-19 (dated by TCRdb to the early 2020s). General notes on the study: The collaborator samples originated in the United States, Italy and Spain and spanned the acute and convalescent phases of COVID-19. The material from the prospective study consisted of cDNA or gDNA derived from T cells, B-cell-depleted T cells, or PBMCs. A de-identified subject ID, COVID-19 status, age in years and sex were almost always included in the sample metadata. Samples were obtained from the ongoing ImmuneRACE study (first 160 participants) and from 950 to 1,500 subjects provided by 6 global collaborators. The dataset comprised deeply sampled blood TCRbeta repertoires from subjects exposed to, actively infected with, or recovered from COVID-19. A freely available public database, intended as a resource for researchers studying the immune response to SARS-CoV-2, is where the repertoires were released. Where HLA class I and class II types were available, the types were taken from metadata supplied by the sample provider, not from assay-based typing. Findings and caveats that apply to the study as a whole: Clinical and demographic metadata were provided uncurated, with the amount varying by source and participant.

Recombination linked TRBV29-1 to TRBJ2-2; a stretch of 9 junction bases matches TRBD1. The receptor comes from a man aged 25-45 years with acute COVID-19. Sequencing was done on a sample of PBMCs or T cells enriched from blood (not recorded which). The CDR3 protein: CSVDPGQGTNTGELFF. The nucleotides read TGCAGCGTTGATCCGGGACAGGGAACGAACACCGGGGAGCTGTTTTTT.